Below, 25 T cell receptor beta chains from the same sample are listed, as sequenced in a study of CD4+ T cells in melanoma. The method was immunoSEQ multiplex PCR; TCRdb's version includes in-frame clones alone and lacks a portion of them. The sample has some 150,000 clones; roughly 91% are singletons. The receptors shown here come from a human donor with melanoma.

The V gene is TRBV19, the J gene TRBJ1-3; possible D gene TRBD1, 6 bases. Looked up from germline, CDR1 is LNHDA and CDR2 is SQIVND (reference sequence). V lost 6 bases and J lost 1, with 16 bases in between. This CDR3 contains 16 residues. The CDR3 is CASSSRTEPSGNTIYF. The CDR3 nucleotides are TGTGCCAGTAGCTCTCGGACAGAGCCGTCTGGAAACACCATATATTTT.

This sequence joins TRBV19 and TRBJ2-3; the D gene is possibly TRBD2 (6 bases). This CDR3 region has 14 residues. CDR1 LNHDA and CDR2 SQIVND come from the germline V gene (reference sequence). Trimming removed 6 bases from V and 0 bases from J, with 10 bases in between. CDR3 amino acids: CASRTTSSTDTQYF. As DNA, the CDR3 is TGTGCCAGTAGGACGACTAGTAGCACAGATACGCAGTATTTT.

This sequence joins TRBV6-1 and TRBJ1-1; the D gene is possibly TRBD1 (5 bases). Germline V gene data show CDR1 as MNHNS and CDR2 as SASEGT. Trimming removed 4 bases at V and 5 bases at J, with 14 bases between. The CDR3 spans 14 residues. The CDR3 is CASSVREGRTEAFF. The CDR3 bases are TGTGCCAGCAGTGTTCGAGAGGGGCGAACTGAAGCTTTCTTT.

The V call is TRBV9, the J call TRBJ2-5; D might be TRBD1 or TRBD2, each matching 5 bases. V was trimmed by 4 bases and J by 7 bases, leaving 17 bases between them. Germline V gene sequence: CDR1 SGDLS, CDR2 YYNGEE. The CDR3 sequence is 14 residues long. The CDR3 region is CASSTMQGEGTQYF. For the CDR3, the DNA is TGTGCCAGCAGCACAATGCAGGGAGAGGGGACCCAGTACTTC.

The chain links TRBV6-5 to TRBJ2-7, with 7 bases lining up with TRBD2. The V segment lost 2 bases and the J segment 4 bases; nucleotides outside the gene matches: 8. CDR3 length: 15 residues. CDR1 is MNHEY, CDR2 SVGAGI, per germline. The CDR3 region has the DNA TGTGCCAGCAGTTACGGGGGAGGGGCCCGATACGAGCAGTACTTC. It encodes CASSYGGGARYEQYF.

The V call is TRBV5-1, the J call TRBJ1-2; D is uncertain. Germline V gene sequence: CDR1 SGHRS, CDR2 YFSETQ. Trimming stripped 6 bases from V and 3 bases from J, with 3 bases between. CDR3 length: 10 residues. Written as DNA, the CDR3 is TGCGCCAGCATCGACTATGGCTACACCTTC. This encodes CASIDYGYTF.

This sequence joins TRBV2 and TRBJ1-1, with a possible D match to TRBD1 (5 bases). Trimming removed 7 bases at V and 3 bases at J, with 12 bases between. From germline, CDR1 is SNHLY and CDR2 FYNNEI. There are 13 residues in the CDR3. In nucleotides, the CDR3 is TGTGCCAGCACTAACCGGGGGGACACTGAAGCTTTCTTT. This encodes CASTNRGDTEAFF.

The V call is TRBV2, the J call TRBJ2-7; D perhaps matches TRBD1 (5 bases). The V gene lost 4 bases and the J gene lost 0 bases, with 10 bases spanning the gap. The length of the CDR3 is 14 residues. The germline gives CDR1 SNHLY, CDR2 FYNNEI. CDR3 sequence: CASSAGSHSYEQYF. CDR3 nucleotide sequence: TGTGCCAGCAGTGCAGGGTCCCACTCCTACGAGCAGTACTTC.

The rearrangement joins TRBV7-2 to TRBJ2-4; 9 bases match TRBD1. The V and J ends lost 0 bases and 10 bases, in that order; junction bases with no gene match: 1. The CDR3 totals 13 residues. Germline CDR1 is SGHTA and CDR2 is FQGNSA. The CDR3 loop is CASSLAGTGIQYF. In DNA form, the CDR3 reads TGTGCCAGCAGCTTAGCCGGGACAGGGATTCAGTACTTC.

The V gene is TRBV5-4, the J gene TRBJ2-1; a possible D gene is TRBD2 (6 bases). Deletions cut 4 bases from V and 5 bases from J, with 10 bases between. This CDR3 contains 13 residues. Germline V gene data show CDR1 as SGHNT and CDR2 as YYREEE (reference sequence). DNA for the CDR3: TGTGCCAGCAGCCCGGGACTTAACAATGAGCAGTTCTTC. This encodes CASSPGLNNEQFF.

The chain joins TRBV7-9 to TRBJ2-7; D may be TRBD2 (6 bases). Trimming cost V 0 bases and J 0 bases, with 15 bases left between them. Germline V gives CDR1 SEHNR, CDR2 FQNEAQ (reference sequence). The CDR3 is made up of 17 amino acids. The CDR3: CASSLAGWAGSSYEQYF. The CDR3 DNA sequence: TGTGCCAGCAGCTTAGCTGGCTGGGCGGGGAGCTCCTACGAGCAGTACTTC.

The rearrangement joins TRBV5-1 to TRBJ2-7; D is tentatively TRBD1 or TRBD2 (6 bases each). Germline loops: CDR1 SGHRS, CDR2 YFSETQ. V lost 7 bases, J lost 6 bases, and 17 bases lay in between. The CDR3 is made up of 13 amino acids. CDR3 DNA sequence: TGCGCCAGCCGCGGAAACAGGGACTCCGAGCAGTACTTC. Amino acids: CASRGNRDSEQYF.

The chain couples TRBV19 to TRBJ1-2; D call uncertain. The CDR3 is 14 amino acids. The V gene's germline CDR1 is LNHDA and CDR2 SQIVND (reference sequence). With 0 bases removed from V and 9 bases from J, the gap between germline ends came to 14 bases. The CDR3 reads CASSIDLVSRRYTF. Here the CDR3 DNA reads TGTGCCAGTAGTATAGATCTCGTCTCACGACGCTACACCTTC.

The chain combines TRBV18 with TRBJ1-5; a weak D match, TRBD1 (6 bases). This CDR3 comprises 14 residues. V was cut by 3 bases and J by 5 bases, with 11 bases left in between. CDR1 and CDR2 (germline): KGHSH, LQKENI. This chain's CDR3 is CASSPTTGDQPQHF. The CDR3 DNA is TGTGCCAGCTCACCGACGACAGGAGATCAGCCCCAGCATTTT.

The chain uses TRBV5-6 and TRBJ2-3; D gene unclear. V lost 0 bases to trimming and J lost 4 bases, with 6 bases between them. This CDR3 is 13 amino acids long. Per germline, CDR1 SGHDT and CDR2 YYEEEE. The DNA of the CDR3 is TGTGCCAGCAGCTTGGTTGGGGCAGATACGCAGTATTTT. It yields the protein CASSLVGADTQYF. Based on the CDR3 plus reference TRBV5-6 and TRBJ2-3, the full variable domain is DAGVTQSPTHLIKTRGQQVTLRCSPKSGHDTVSWYQQALGQGPQFIFQYYEEEERQRGNFPDRFSGHQFPNYSSELNVNALLLGDSALYLCASSLVGADTQYFGPGTRLTVL.

CDR3: CASSLDGGNTIYF. The CDR3 DNA sequence: TGCGCCAGCAGCTTGGATGGGGGAAACACCATATATTTT. The chain combines TRBV5-1 with TRBJ1-3; no clear D gene. The V gene lost 0 bases and the J gene lost 4 bases, with 5 bases spanning the gap. Germline V lookup: CDR1 SGHRS, CDR2 YFSETQ. The CDR3 spans 13 residues.

To note about this clone: The same CDR3 arises from other DNA sequences in this sample as well. V gene TRBV5-1 combines with J gene TRBJ2-7; D is uncertain. The CDR3 spans 12 residues. CDR1 is SGHRS, CDR2 YFSETQ, per germline. The germline V and J ends were trimmed by 2 bases and 6 bases, with 9 bases remaining between them. The CDR3 DNA reads TGCGCCAGCAGCTTAGGGTTGCGCGAGCAGTACTTC. Translation: CASSLGLREQYF.

The rearrangement joins TRBV5-5 to TRBJ2-1; no clear D gene. V dropped 0 bases and J dropped 7 bases, with 17 bases sitting between them. Germline values: CDR1 SGHKS, CDR2 YYEKEE (reference sequence). CDR3 length: 16 residues. The CDR3 region is CASSLALGAYGNEQFF. In DNA, the CDR3 is TGTGCCAGCAGCTTGGCTTTAGGAGCCTATGGGAATGAGCAGTTCTTC.

The V gene is TRBV6-1, the J gene TRBJ1-1; D unresolved. The ends were cut back, 8 bases at V and 11 bases at J, with 21 bases in the middle. CDR1 is MNHNS, CDR2 SASEGT, per germline. This CDR3 contains 13 residues. The CDR3 sequence is CASSPGSAASAFF. DNA of the CDR3: TGTGCCAGCTCACCGGGCTCCGCGGCGTCGGCTTTCTTT.

The genes are TRBV19 and TRBJ2-5; D remains unclear. V lost 9 bases and J lost 1, with 24 bases in between. Germline CDR1 and CDR2: LNHDA and SQIVND (reference sequence). The CDR3 runs 17 residues. For the CDR3, the DNA is TGTGCCAGCTCACCCAGAGCCGGGCTGGGGTCCCAAGAGACCCAGTACTTC. It encodes CASSPRAGLGSQETQYF.

The J gene is TRBJ1-6, the V gene TRBV7-8; D call uncertain. Germline CDR1 is SGHVS and CDR2 is FQNEAQ. The CDR3 runs to 15 residues. V shed 3 bases and J shed 5 bases, with 11 bases lying between them. This CDR3 is CASSFSGQNNSPLHF. In DNA, the CDR3 is TGTGCCAGCAGCTTTAGTGGGCAGAATAATTCACCCCTCCACTTT.

The gene calls are TRBV2 and TRBJ2-7; D is ambiguous. CDR1 is SNHLY and CDR2 is FYNNEI in the germline V gene. The CDR3 covers 12 residues. The V end was cut by 7 bases, the J end by 3 bases, with 10 bases between. In nucleotides, the CDR3 is TGTGCCAGCACCTTCGCCCGCTACGAGCAGTACTTC. Translated: CASTFARYEQYF.

This clone was recorded once. The rearrangement links TRBV29-1 to TRBJ2-1, with D perhaps TRBD1 (6 bases). Trimming removed 4 bases from V and 7 bases from J, with 17 bases in between. Germline V gene data show CDR1 as SQVTM and CDR2 as ANQGSEA. The length of the CDR3 is 14 residues. DNA for the CDR3: TGCAGCGTTGGTAGACAGGCTTTGTTGAATGAGCAGTTCTTC. This gives the protein CSVGRQALLNEQFF.

The chain combines TRBV11-3 with TRBJ2-1, with 8 bases aligning to TRBD1. Losses at the gene ends were 5 bases for V and 4 bases for J; bases not matched to a gene: 1. The CDR3 sequence is 13 residues long. The germline CDR1 and CDR2 sequences are SGHNT and YENEEA. The DNA for the CDR3 is TGTGCCAGCAGCCGGGACAGGTACAATGAGCAGTTCTTC. As protein: CASSRDRYNEQFF.

V is TRBV5-1 and J is TRBJ2-7; TRBD2 aligns across 9 bases. This CDR3 spans 14 amino acids. CDR1 and CDR2 from the germline V gene are SGHRS and YFSETQ. J gave up 6 bases and V 0 bases, and 4 bases lay outside the gene matches. This CDR3 is CASSLVAGDVEQYF. For the CDR3, the DNA is TGCGCCAGCAGCTTGGTAGCGGGGGATGTCGAGCAGTACTTC.